The count of the clone carrying this TCR beta chain is one. The sample originates from a study of blood T cell repertoires in COVID-19. Study-level information: The United States, Italy and Spain were the sources of the acute and convalescent COVID-19 samples.

As processed by the authors: Counts of nucleated cells, estimated from reference gene primer amplification, were obtained. Profiled with immunoSEQ multiplex PCR; TCRdb holds only in-frame clones, not every one. V and J calls and clone size are as listed in that table; D and trimming were resolved from the DNA. The sample includes around 16,000 clones, about 85% seen only once; the top ten take 49%. The V end lost 2 bases, the J end lost 1 base, and 11 bases lay between the germline ends. The CDR3 sequence is 15 residues long. The V gene's germline CDR1 is SGHVS and CDR2 FNYEAQ. The source is a human donor in a cohort sampled during active COVID-19. V and J are TRBV7-6 and TRBJ1-1; D call uncertain. The source material was peripheral blood. The CDR3, as DNA: TGTGCCAGCAGCTTAACCGGAGGCTGGAACACTGAAGCTTTCTTT. It codes for CASSLTGGWNTEAFF.